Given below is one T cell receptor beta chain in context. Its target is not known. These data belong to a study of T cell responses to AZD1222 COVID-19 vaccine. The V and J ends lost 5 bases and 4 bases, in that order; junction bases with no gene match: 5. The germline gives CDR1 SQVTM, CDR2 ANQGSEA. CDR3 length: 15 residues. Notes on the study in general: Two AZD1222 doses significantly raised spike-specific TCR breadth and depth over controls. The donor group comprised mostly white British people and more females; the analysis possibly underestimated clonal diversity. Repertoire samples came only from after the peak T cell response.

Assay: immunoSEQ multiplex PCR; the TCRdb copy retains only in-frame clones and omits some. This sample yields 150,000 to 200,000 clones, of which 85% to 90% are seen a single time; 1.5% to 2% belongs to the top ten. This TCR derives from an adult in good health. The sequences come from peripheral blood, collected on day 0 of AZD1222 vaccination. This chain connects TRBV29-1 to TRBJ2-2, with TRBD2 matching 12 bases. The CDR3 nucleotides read TGCAGCGTTTTTCCTAGCGGGAGGGGCACCGGGGAGCTGTTTTTT. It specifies CSVFPSGRGTGELFF.